The following is a T cell receptor (beta chain) sequence with its context. Its antigen is not identified. The germline V gene encodes CDR1 KGHSH and CDR2 LQKENI. The CDR3 is 15 residues long. Trimming stripped 3 bases from V and 2 bases from J, with 13 bases between. Making use of molecular barcodes, quantitative 5'-RACE generated TCR beta libraries. Each CDR3 protein gets one entry after TCRdb re-called the 5' RACE reads with MiXCR. Of more than 650,000 distinct CDR3 sequences in the sample, about 11% are singletons; the top ten hold more than 0.5%. This specimen belongs to a study of CD8 T cells in ankylosing spondylitis. Study outcomes and limitations: Reportedly, significant enrichment of disease-linked clones occurred in matched ankylosing spondylitis synovial fluid. Under 10 highly homologous variants formed a TCR beta motif that appeared characteristic of ankylosing spondylitis blood. Certain motif variants had earlier been reported in reactive arthritis synovial fluid and blood. Disease-linked clones were found to be CD8+ and relatively rare in peripheral blood.

Sequenced sample: blood, either unsorted or a sorted T cell fraction (not recorded which). This clonotype originated in a male donor with ankylosing spondylitis. The rearrangement links TRBV18 to TRBJ1-1; D remains unclear. CDR3 protein: CASSPVVGPNTEAFF. The DNA of the CDR3 is TGTGCCAGCTCACCGGTAGTAGGGCCAAACACTGAAGCTTTCTTT.